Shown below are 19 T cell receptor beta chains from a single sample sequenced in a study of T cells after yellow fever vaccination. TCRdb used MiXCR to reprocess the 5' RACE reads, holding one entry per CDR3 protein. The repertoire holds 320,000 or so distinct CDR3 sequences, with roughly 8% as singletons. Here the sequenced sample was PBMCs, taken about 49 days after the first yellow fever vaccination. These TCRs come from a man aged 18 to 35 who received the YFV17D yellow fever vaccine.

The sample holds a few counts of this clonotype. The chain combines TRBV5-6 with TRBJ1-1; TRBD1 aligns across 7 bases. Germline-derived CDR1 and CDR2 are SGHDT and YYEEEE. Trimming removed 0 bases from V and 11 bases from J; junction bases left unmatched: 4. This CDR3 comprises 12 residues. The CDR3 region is CASSLVATGAFF. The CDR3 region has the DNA TGTGCCAGCAGCTTGGTCGCGACAGGGGCTTTCTTT.

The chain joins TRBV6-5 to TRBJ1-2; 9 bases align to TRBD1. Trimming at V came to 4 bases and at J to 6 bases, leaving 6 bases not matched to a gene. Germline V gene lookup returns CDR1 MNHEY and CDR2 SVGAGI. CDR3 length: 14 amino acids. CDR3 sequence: CASSFRTGDHGYTF. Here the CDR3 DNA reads TGTGCCAGCAGTTTCCGGACAGGGGATCATGGCTACACCTTC.

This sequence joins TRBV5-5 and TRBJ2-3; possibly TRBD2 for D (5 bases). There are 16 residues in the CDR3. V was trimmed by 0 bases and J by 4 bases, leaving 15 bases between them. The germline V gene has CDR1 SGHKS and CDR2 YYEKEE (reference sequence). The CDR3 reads CASSLGSIRGSDTQYF. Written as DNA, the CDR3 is TGTGCCAGCAGCTTGGGGTCTATAAGAGGGTCAGATACGCAGTATTTT.

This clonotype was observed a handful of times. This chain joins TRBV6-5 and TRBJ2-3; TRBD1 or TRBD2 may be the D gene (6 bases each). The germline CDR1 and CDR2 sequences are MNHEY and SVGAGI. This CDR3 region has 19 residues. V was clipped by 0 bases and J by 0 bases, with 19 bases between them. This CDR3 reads CASSYSIGIRGVSTDTQYF. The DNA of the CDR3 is TGTGCCAGCAGTTACTCTATTGGTATTAGGGGGGTTAGCACAGATACGCAGTATTTT.

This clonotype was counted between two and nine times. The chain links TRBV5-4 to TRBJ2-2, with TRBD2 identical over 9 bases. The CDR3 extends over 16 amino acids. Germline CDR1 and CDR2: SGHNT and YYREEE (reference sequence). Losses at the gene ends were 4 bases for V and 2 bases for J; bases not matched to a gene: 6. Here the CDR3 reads CASSNKAGGNTGELFF. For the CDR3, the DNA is TGTGCCAGCAGCAACAAAGCGGGGGGAAACACCGGGGAGCTGTTTTTT.

The CDR3 region is CASSIDQGLAYEQYF. CDR3 in DNA: TGTGCCAGTAGTATAGATCAAGGCCTAGCCTACGAGCAGTACTTC. V gene TRBV19 combines with J gene TRBJ2-7; D unresolved. There are 15 residues in the CDR3. V was pared by 0 bases and J by 2 bases, with 11 bases between. Germline V gene sequence: CDR1 LNHDA, CDR2 SQIVND (reference sequence).

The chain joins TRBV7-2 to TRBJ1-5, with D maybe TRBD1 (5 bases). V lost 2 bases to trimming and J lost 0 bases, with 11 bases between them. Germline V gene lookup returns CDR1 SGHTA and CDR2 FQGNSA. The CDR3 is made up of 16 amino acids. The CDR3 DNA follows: TGTGCCAGCAGCTTAAATGGGGCCTATAGCAATCAGCCCCAGCATTTT. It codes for CASSLNGAYSNQPQHF.

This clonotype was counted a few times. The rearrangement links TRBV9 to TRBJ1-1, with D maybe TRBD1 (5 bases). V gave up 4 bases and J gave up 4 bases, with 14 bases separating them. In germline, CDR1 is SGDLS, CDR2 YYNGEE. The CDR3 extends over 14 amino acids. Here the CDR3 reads CASSPWGYFTEAFF. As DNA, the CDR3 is TGTGCCAGCAGCCCATGGGGCTACTTCACTGAAGCTTTCTTT.

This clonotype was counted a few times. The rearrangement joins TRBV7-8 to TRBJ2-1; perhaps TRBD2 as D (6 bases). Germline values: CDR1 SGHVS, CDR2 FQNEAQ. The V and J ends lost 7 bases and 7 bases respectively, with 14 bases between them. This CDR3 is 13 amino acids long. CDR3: CASTLTGVNEQFF. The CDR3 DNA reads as TGTGCCAGCACCTTGACGGGGGTGAATGAGCAGTTCTTC.

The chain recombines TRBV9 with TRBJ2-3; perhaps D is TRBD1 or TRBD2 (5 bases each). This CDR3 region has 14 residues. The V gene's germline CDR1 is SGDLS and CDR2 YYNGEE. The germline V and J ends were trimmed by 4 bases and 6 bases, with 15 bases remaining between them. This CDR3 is CASSYRDHLDTQYF. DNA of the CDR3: TGTGCCAGCAGCTACCGGGACCACTTGGATACGCAGTATTTT.

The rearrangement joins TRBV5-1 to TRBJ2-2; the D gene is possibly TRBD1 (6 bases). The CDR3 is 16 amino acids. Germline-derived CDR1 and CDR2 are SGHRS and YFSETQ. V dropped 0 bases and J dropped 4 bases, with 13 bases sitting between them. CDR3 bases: TGCGCCAGCAGCTTGGCCGTGGGACAACCCACCGGGGAGCTGTTTTTT. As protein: CASSLAVGQPTGELFF.

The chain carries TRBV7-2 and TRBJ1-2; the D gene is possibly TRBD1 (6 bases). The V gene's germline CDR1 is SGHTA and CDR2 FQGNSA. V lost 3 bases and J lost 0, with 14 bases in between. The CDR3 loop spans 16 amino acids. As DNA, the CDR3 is TGTGCCAGCAGCTTCTCAAGGGGGGGACCTAACTATGGCTACACCTTC. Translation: CASSFSRGGPNYGYTF.

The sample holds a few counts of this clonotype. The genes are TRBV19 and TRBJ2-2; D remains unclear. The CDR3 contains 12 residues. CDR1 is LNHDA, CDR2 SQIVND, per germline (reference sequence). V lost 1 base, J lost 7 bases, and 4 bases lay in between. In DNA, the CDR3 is TGTGCCAGTAGTATAGTCGGCGGGGAGCTGTTTTTT. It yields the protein CASSIVGGELFF.

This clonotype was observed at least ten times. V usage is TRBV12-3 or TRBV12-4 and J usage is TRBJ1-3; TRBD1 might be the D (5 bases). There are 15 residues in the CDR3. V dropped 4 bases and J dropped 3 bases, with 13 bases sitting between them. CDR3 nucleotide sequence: TGTGCCAGCAGTTCGATGGGGCGTAATGGAAACACCATATATTTT. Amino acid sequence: CASSSMGRNGNTIYF.

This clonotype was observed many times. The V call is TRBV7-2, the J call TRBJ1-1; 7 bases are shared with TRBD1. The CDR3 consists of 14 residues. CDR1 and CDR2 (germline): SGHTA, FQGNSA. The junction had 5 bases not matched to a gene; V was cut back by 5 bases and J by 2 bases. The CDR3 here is CASSPRQGNTEAFF. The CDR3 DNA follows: TGTGCCAGCAGCCCGAGACAGGGTAACACTGAAGCTTTCTTT.

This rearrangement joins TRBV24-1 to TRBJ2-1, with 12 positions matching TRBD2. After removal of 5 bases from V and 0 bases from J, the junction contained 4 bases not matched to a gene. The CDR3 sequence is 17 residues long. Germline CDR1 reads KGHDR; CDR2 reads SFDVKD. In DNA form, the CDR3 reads TGTGCCACCAGTGGAACTAGCGGGGGGAGCTCCTACAATGAGCAGTTCTTC. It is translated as CATSGTSGGSSYNEQFF.

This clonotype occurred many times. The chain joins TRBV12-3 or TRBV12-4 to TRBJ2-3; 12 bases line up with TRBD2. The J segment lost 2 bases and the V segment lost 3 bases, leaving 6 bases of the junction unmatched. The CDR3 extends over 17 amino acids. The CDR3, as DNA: TGTGCCAGCAGTTTTGGGACTAGCGGGCAAGCCACAGATACGCAGTATTTT. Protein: CASSFGTSGQATDTQYF.

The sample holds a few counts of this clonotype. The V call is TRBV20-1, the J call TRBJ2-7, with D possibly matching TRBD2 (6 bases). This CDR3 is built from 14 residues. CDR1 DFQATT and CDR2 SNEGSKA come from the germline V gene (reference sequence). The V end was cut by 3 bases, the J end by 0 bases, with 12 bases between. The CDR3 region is CSASWAGSSYEQYF. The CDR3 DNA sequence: TGCAGTGCTAGTTGGGCGGGGAGCTCCTACGAGCAGTACTTC.

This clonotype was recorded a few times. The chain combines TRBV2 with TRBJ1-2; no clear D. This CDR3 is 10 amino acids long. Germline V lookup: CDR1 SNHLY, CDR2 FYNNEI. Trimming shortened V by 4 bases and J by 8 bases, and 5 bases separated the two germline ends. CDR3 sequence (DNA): TGTGCCAGCAGTGGGTGGGGCTACACCTTC. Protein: CASSGWGYTF.